This T cell receptor beta chain was retrieved from a study of blood T cell repertoires in COVID-19. Study-wide background: Samples of COVID-19 (acute and convalescent) were obtained from the United States, Italy and Spain. From T cells, B-cell-depleted T cells, or PBMCs came the material, which was cDNA or gDNA.

As processed by the authors: Scientists estimated how many nucleated cells there were by amplifying reference gene primers. Repertoires were generated with immunoSEQ multiplex PCR, while TCRdb's copy carries only in-frame clones and drops some. V, J and clone size are taken as reported in that table, and D and trimming were inferred from the DNA itself. Among 60,000 to 65,000 clones listed, approximately 77% were seen once. Germline CDR1 is LGHDT and CDR2 is YNNKEL (reference sequence). The CDR3 totals 16 residues. Trimming took off 2 bases at V and 5 bases at J, with 18 bases between the two ends. The chain recombines TRBV3-1 (or the pseudogene TRBV3-2) with TRBJ2-5, with a possible D match to TRBD2 (5 bases). Input material: peripheral blood. The TCR was taken from a human donor in a cohort sampled during active COVID-19. The CDR3 here is CASSQLYTSRLETQYF. The CDR3 DNA reads as TGTGCCAGCAGCCAACTCTATACTAGTCGACTCGAGACCCAGTACTTC.